The rows below give T cell receptor beta chains drawn from one sample of a study of blood T cell repertoires in COVID-19. Generated by immunoSEQ multiplex PCR, the TCRdb table keeps only in-frame clones and is missing some. The top ten clones hold about 4.5% of a sample with around 300,000 clones, roughly 90% of them seen once. The specimen was PBMCs or T cells enriched from blood (not recorded which). These receptors originate from a woman aged 18 to 35 with acute COVID-19. Both conserved end residues are part of each CDR3. A D gene is named only where the DNA matches it firmly. Clone size is stated in some rows and not others, as once, few, many or a class when expanded.

D: NA; size: NA; J: TRBJ2-3; V: TRBV3-1/TRBV3-2; CDR3: CASSQRSGDTQYF; DNA: TGTGCCAGCAGCCAACGGTCGGGAGATACGCAGTATTTT
D: NA; size: NA; J: TRBJ1-2; V: TRBV6-5; CDR3: CASSLGTRGYYGYTF; DNA: TGTGCCAGCAGTTTAGGAACGAGAGGGTACTATGGCTACACCTTC
D: NA; size: NA; J: TRBJ1-1; V: TRBV7-7; CDR3: CASSLNVETEAFF; DNA: TGTGCTAGCAGCTTAAATGTGGAGACTGAAGCTTTCTTT
D: NA; size: NA; J: TRBJ1-5; V: TRBV28; CDR3: CASSSGKRQPQHF; DNA: TGTGCCAGCAGTTCAGGGAAGAGACAGCCCCAGCATTTT
D: NA; size: NA; J: TRBJ1-5; V: TRBV19; CDR3: CASSRQAGDQPQHF; DNA: TGTGCCAGTAGTAGGCAAGCAGGCGATCAGCCCCAGCATTTT
D: TRBD1; size: NA; J: TRBJ1-3; V: TRBV7-2; CDR3: CASSLAPGQISGNTIYF; DNA: TGTGCCAGCAGCCTGGCGCCGGGACAGATCTCTGGAAACACCATATATTTT
D: TRBD2; size: NA; J: TRBJ2-1; V: TRBV9; CDR3: CASSVEGRGVYNEQFF; DNA: TGTGCCAGCAGCGTAGAAGGCCGGGGGGTCTACAATGAGCAGTTCTTC
D: TRBD2; size: NA; J: TRBJ2-1; V: TRBV7-3; CDR3: CASGAGGPNNEQFF; DNA: TGTGCCAGCGGAGCGGGGGGCCCGAACAATGAGCAGTTCTTC
D: TRBD2; size: once; J: TRBJ2-1; V: TRBV5-8; CDR3: CASTVGLAVYNEQFF; DNA: TGTGCCAGCACGGTGGGACTAGCGGTCTACAATGAGCAGTTCTTC
D: TRBD1; size: NA; J: TRBJ1-6; V: TRBV27; CDR3: CASSLWDRNSPLHF; DNA: TGTGCCAGCAGTTTATGGGACAGAAATTCACCCCTCCACTTT
D: NA; size: NA; J: TRBJ2-1; V: TRBV30; CDR3: CAYTPNSYNEQFF; DNA: TGTGCCTATACTCCTAACTCCTACAATGAGCAGTTCTTC
D: NA; size: NA; J: TRBJ2-3; V: TRBV9; CDR3: CASSVGPQPSTDTQYF; DNA: TGTGCCAGCAGCGTAGGGCCCCAACCTAGCACAGATACGCAGTATTTT
D: NA; size: NA; J: TRBJ2-3; V: TRBV11-2; CDR3: CASSAMVWGRDTQYF; DNA: TGTGCCAGCAGCGCCATGGTTTGGGGCAGGGATACGCAGTATTTT
D: NA; size: NA; J: TRBJ2-2; V: TRBV10-3; CDR3: CAISRESGELFF; DNA: TGTGCCATCAGCCGGGAATCCGGGGAGCTGTTTTTT
D: TRBD1; size: NA; J: TRBJ2-7; V: TRBV19; CDR3: CASSIEGGQSYEQYF; DNA: TGTGCCAGTAGTATAGAAGGGGGACAGTCCTACGAGCAGTACTTC
D: NA; size: NA; J: TRBJ2-4; V: TRBV28; CDR3: CASSPPPHEAKNIQYF; DNA: TGTGCCAGCAGTCCTCCCCCACATGAAGCCAAAAACATTCAGTACTTC
D: NA; size: NA; J: TRBJ2-2; V: TRBV11-3; CDR3: CASSAYGTNTGELFF; DNA: TGTGCCAGCAGCGCGTACGGGACAAACACCGGGGAGCTGTTTTTT
D: NA; size: NA; J: TRBJ2-1; V: TRBV30; CDR3: CAWRAGNEQFF; DNA: TGTGCCTGGAGAGCCGGGAATGAGCAGTTCTTC
D: NA; size: NA; J: TRBJ2-6; V: TRBV7-9; CDR3: CASSSPTFSGANVLTF; DNA: TGTGCCAGCAGCTCCCCTACCTTTTCTGGGGCCAACGTCCTGACTTTC
D: TRBD2; size: NA; J: TRBJ2-1; V: TRBV11-2; CDR3: CASSLSGATYNEQFF; DNA: TGTGCCAGCAGTTTAAGCGGGGCTACCTACAATGAGCAGTTCTTC
D: NA; size: few; J: TRBJ1-5; V: TRBV19; CDR3: CASSKEKERQPQHF; DNA: TGTGCCAGTAGTAAGGAGAAGGAGCGTCAGCCCCAGCATTTT
D: NA; size: NA; J: TRBJ2-7; V: TRBV3-1/TRBV3-2; CDR3: CASSQEAAGYEQYF; DNA: TGTGCCAGCAGCCAAGAGGCTGCAGGCTACGAGCAGTACTTC
D: NA; size: NA; J: TRBJ2-7; V: TRBV2; CDR3: CASRLQGTEQYF; DNA: TGTGCCAGCAGGTTACAGGGAACTGAGCAGTACTTC
D: TRBD2; size: NA; J: TRBJ2-3; V: TRBV11-2; CDR3: CASSPWASGSADTQYF; DNA: TGTGCCAGCAGCCCCTGGGCTAGCGGGAGCGCAGATACGCAGTATTTT
D: TRBD2; size: NA; J: TRBJ2-7; V: TRBV28; CDR3: CASSSLTSGTPNEQYF; DNA: TGTGCCAGCAGTTCCCTGACTAGCGGGACACCCAACGAGCAGTACTTC
D: TRBD1; size: NA; J: TRBJ1-5; V: TRBV5-8; CDR3: CASSAGQGGQPQHF; DNA: TGTGCCAGCAGCGCGGGACAGGGTGGCCAGCCCCAGCATTTT
D: NA; size: NA; J: TRBJ2-1; V: TRBV12-3/TRBV12-4; CDR3: CASSTPGEQFF; DNA: TGTGCCAGCAGTACCCCAGGTGAGCAGTTCTTC
D: TRBD1; size: NA; J: TRBJ2-5; V: TRBV5-1; CDR3: CASSLYAGTEETQYF; DNA: TGCGCCAGCAGCTTGTATGCCGGGACAGAAGAGACCCAGTACTTC
D: TRBD2; size: NA; J: TRBJ2-3; V: TRBV2; CDR3: CASFGLAGDTQYF; DNA: TGTGCCAGCTTCGGACTAGCGGGAGATACGCAGTATTTT
D: TRBD2; size: NA; J: TRBJ2-1; V: TRBV5-1; CDR3: CASSYLGLAGLYNEQFF; DNA: TGCGCCAGCAGCTACTTGGGACTAGCGGGGCTCTACAATGAGCAGTTCTTC
D: TRBD1; size: NA; J: TRBJ1-2; V: TRBV7-9; CDR3: CASSSRPTGRYGYTF; DNA: TGTGCCAGCAGCTCCCGCCCGACAGGGCGTTATGGCTACACCTTC
D: NA; size: NA; J: TRBJ1-2; V: TRBV27; CDR3: CASNPKRGIVHGYTF; DNA: TGTGCCAGCAATCCTAAAAGGGGCATAGTCCATGGCTACACCTTC
D: NA; size: NA; J: TRBJ2-2; V: TRBV28; CDR3: CASTIGGTGELFF; DNA: TGTGCCAGCACTATAGGGGGTACCGGGGAGCTGTTTTTT
D: NA; size: NA; J: TRBJ2-7; V: TRBV7-9; CDR3: CASTPLGEKSYEQYF; DNA: TGTGCCAGCACCCCACTCGGGGAAAAGTCCTACGAGCAGTACTTC
D: NA; size: NA; J: TRBJ1-2; V: TRBV6-5; CDR3: CASSYSTGNSHYGYTF; DNA: TGTGCCAGCAGTTACTCTACGGGAAACAGCCACTATGGCTACACCTTC
D: NA; size: NA; J: TRBJ1-5; V: TRBV15; CDR3: CATSGEYGSNQPQHF; DNA: TGTGCCACCAGCGGGGAGTATGGGAGCAATCAGCCCCAGCATTTT
D: NA; size: NA; J: TRBJ1-5; V: TRBV7-9; CDR3: CASSQDNQPQHF; DNA: TGTGCCAGCAGTCAGGACAATCAGCCCCAGCATTTT
D: NA; size: NA; J: TRBJ1-1; V: TRBV7-3; CDR3: CASSLTSGGKPEAFF; DNA: TGTGCCAGCAGCTTAACGTCGGGGGGGAAACCTGAAGCTTTCTTT
D: NA; size: once; J: TRBJ1-1; V: TRBV5-1; CDR3: CASSLSPFNTEAFF; DNA: TGCGCCAGCAGCTTGTCCCCTTTTAACACTGAAGCTTTCTTT
D: NA; size: NA; J: TRBJ2-7; V: TRBV7-2; CDR3: CASSLGPGEQYEQYF; DNA: TGTGCCAGCAGCTTAGGGCCAGGGGAACAATACGAGCAGTACTTC
D: TRBD1; size: NA; J: TRBJ2-3; V: TRBV5-1; CDR3: CASSLARQGRTDTQYF; DNA: TGCGCCAGCAGCTTGGCCCGACAGGGACGCACAGATACGCAGTATTTT
D: TRBD1; size: NA; J: TRBJ2-7; V: TRBV5-1; CDR3: CASSAPGQGINEQYF; DNA: TGCGCCAGCAGCGCACCGGGACAGGGGATCAACGAGCAGTACTTC
D: NA; size: few; J: TRBJ2-7; V: TRBV9; CDR3: CASSSPHSSQQYF; DNA: TGTGCCAGCAGCTCTCCTCATAGCTCCCAGCAGTACTTC
D: TRBD1; size: NA; J: TRBJ1-1; V: TRBV28; CDR3: CASMTGGWRNTEAFF; DNA: TGTGCCAGCATGACAGGGGGCTGGAGGAACACTGAAGCTTTCTTT
D: NA; size: NA; J: TRBJ1-3; V: TRBV2; CDR3: CASRDQGEAGNTIYF; DNA: TGTGCCAGCAGGGATCAGGGTGAAGCTGGAAACACCATATATTTT
D: NA; size: NA; J: TRBJ1-1; V: TRBV5-1; CDR3: CASSLGGSTGTEAFF; DNA: TGCGCCAGCAGCTTGGGGGGCAGTACGGGCACTGAAGCTTTCTTT
D: TRBD2; size: NA; J: TRBJ2-1; V: TRBV27; CDR3: CASTLTSESYNEQFF; DNA: TGTGCCAGCACCTTGACTAGCGAGTCCTACAATGAGCAGTTCTTC
D: NA; size: NA; J: TRBJ2-7; V: TRBV7-9; CDR3: CASSVGGGEQYF; DNA: TGTGCCAGCAGCGTGGGGGGAGGTGAGCAGTACTTC
D: NA; size: NA; J: TRBJ2-3; V: TRBV21-1; CDR3: CASSKGGSDTQYF; DNA: TGTGCCAGCAGCAAAGGAGGTAGCGATACGCAGTATTTT
D: NA; size: NA; J: TRBJ1-2; V: TRBV9; CDR3: CASSGGGKDGYTF; DNA: TGTGCCAGCAGCGGCGGGGGCAAGGATGGCTACACCTTC
D: NA; size: NA; J: TRBJ1-5; V: TRBV28; CDR3: CASSINPDSYSNQPQHF; DNA: TGTGCCAGCAGTATCAATCCCGACAGTTATAGCAATCAGCCCCAGCATTTT
D: NA; size: NA; J: TRBJ1-5; V: TRBV2; CDR3: CASSEGRGSNQPQHF; DNA: TGTGCCAGCAGTGAGGGAAGGGGTAGCAATCAGCCCCAGCATTTT
D: NA; size: NA; J: TRBJ1-5; V: TRBV29-1; CDR3: CSVEEAKPQHF; DNA: TGCAGCGTTGAAGAGGCAAAGCCCCAGCATTTT